This TCR beta chain was captured in a study of CXCR3-negative and CXCR3-positive naive CD8 T cells. Whole-study results and caveats: Researchers report that CXCR3-positive naive cells carry more hydrophobic TRB CDR3s than CXCR3-negative naive cells.

This CDR3 region has 15 residues. For this clonotype: Its antigen is currently unknown.

The TRB libraries of cDNA were built by UMI-labeled 5' RACE. TCRdb reanalyzed the 5' RACE reads, giving one entry per CDR3 protein sequence and no DNA. The repertoire table contains 90,000 to 150,000 distinct CDR3 sequences. This TCR was recovered from a human donor in good health. Some clones in this sample may be carry-over from other donors' samples. The sequenced sample was naive CXCR3+ CD8+ T cells from blood. As to subset: CD45RO-CCR7+CD27+CD95- naive CD8+ T cells expressing CXCR3 (TNR3+). This rearrangement joins TRBV12-3 or TRBV12-4 to TRBJ2-7; lacking DNA, the TRBD2 call made by TCRdb goes unchecked. CDR3 residues: CASSLRAGLHYEQYF.